Below are 32 T cell receptor beta chains sequenced from a single sample in a study of T cell responses to AZD1222 COVID-19 vaccine. TCRdb's copy holds only in-frame clones and misses some; the assay was immunoSEQ multiplex PCR. The sample lists 84,000 or so clones, roughly nine tenths occurring once. This specimen consisted of peripheral blood, obtained on day 0 of AZD1222 vaccination. Receptors were obtained from an adult in good health.

V gene TRBV27 combines with J gene TRBJ2-7, with 7 bases that match TRBD2. Germline-derived CDR1 and CDR2 are MNHEY and SMNVEV (reference sequence). Trimming at V came to 3 bases and at J to 2 bases, leaving 4 bases not matched to a gene. This CDR3 has 14 amino acids. The CDR3 loop is CASSFLGTTYEQYF. The CDR3 region has the DNA TGTGCCAGCAGTTTTCTCGGGACTACCTACGAGCAGTACTTC.

The rearrangement joins TRBV5-1 to TRBJ1-2; tentative D call: TRBD1 (6 bases). This CDR3 is 13 amino acids long. V shed 4 bases and J shed 12 bases, with 19 bases lying between them. Germline-derived CDR1 and CDR2 are SGHRS and YFSETQ. CDR3 DNA: TGCGCCAGCAGCGGCGAGGGGGTTGTTCAAGACACCTTC. Residues: CASSGEGVVQDTF. The complete variable domain, with remaining parts taken from reference TRBV5-1 and TRBJ1-2, reads KAGVTQTPRYLIKTRGQQVTLSCSPISGHRSVSWYQQTPGQGLQFLFEYFSETQRNKGNFPGRFSGRQFSNSRSEMNVSTLELGDSALYLCASSGEGVVQDTFGSGTRLTVV.

The chain employs TRBV18 and TRBJ2-7; D remains unclear. The CDR3 totals 15 residues. CDR1 KGHSH and CDR2 LQKENI come from the germline V gene. The V gene lost 6 bases and the J gene lost 3 bases, with 18 bases spanning the gap. In DNA form, the CDR3 reads TGTGCCAGCTCCGAACGGGCAGGAACAAACTACGAGCAGTACTTC. It specifies CASSERAGTNYEQYF.

The chain employs TRBV5-4 and TRBJ2-3; a weak D match, TRBD1 (6 bases). Per the germline V gene, CDR1 is SGHNT and CDR2 is YYREEE (reference sequence). Trimming stripped 2 bases from V and 5 bases from J, with 9 bases between. The CDR3 contains 13 residues. This chain's CDR3 is CASSLSGVDTQYF. The CDR3 bases are TGTGCCAGCAGCTTATCAGGGGTAGATACGCAGTATTTT.

This clone came up once. V is TRBV3-1 (or the pseudogene TRBV3-2) and J is TRBJ1-2; D unclear. Germline V gene sequence: CDR1 LGHDT, CDR2 YNNKEL (reference sequence). This CDR3 spans 12 amino acids. V shed 1 base and J shed 8 bases, with 8 bases lying between them. The CDR3 loop reads CASSQAKGGYTF. In nucleotides, the CDR3 is TGTGCCAGCAGCCAAGCTAAGGGCGGCTACACCTTC.

Only one count was recorded for this clone. V and J are TRBV25-1 and TRBJ1-2, with D possibly TRBD1 on 5 matching bases. CDR3 length: 14 residues. The germline V gene encodes CDR1 MGHDK and CDR2 SYGVNS. The germline V and J ends were trimmed by 2 bases and 4 bases, with 11 bases remaining between them. CDR3 region: CASSEGRDVYGYTF. Here the CDR3 DNA reads TGTGCCAGCAGTGAAGGCAGGGACGTCTATGGCTACACCTTC.

J is TRBJ2-4 and V is TRBV12-5; the match to TRBD1 covers 10 bases. The junction had 6 bases not matched to a gene; V was cut back by 6 bases and J by 7 bases. This CDR3 is built from 14 residues. From germline, CDR1 is LGHNT and CDR2 FRNRAP. Here the CDR3 reads CASGKTGQGNIQYF. The CDR3 bases are TGTGCTAGTGGGAAGACGGGACAGGGGAACATTCAGTACTTC.

The CDR3 spells CATSRDRDIQYF. As DNA, the CDR3 is TGTGCCACCAGCAGAGATCGGGACATTCAGTACTTC. The gene calls are TRBV15 and TRBJ2-4; D is ambiguous. The CDR3 contains 12 residues. V was shortened by 0 bases and J by 8 bases, with 5 bases between the two germline ends. Germline V CDR1 and CDR2: LNHNV, YYDKDF (reference sequence). Supplemented by reference TRBV15 and TRBJ2-4, the full variable domain reads DAMVIQNPRYQVTQFGKPVTLSCSQTLNHNVMYWYQQKSSQAPKLLFHYYDKDFNNEADTPDNFQSRRPNTSFCFLDIRSPGLGDTAMYLCATSRDRDIQYFGAGTRLSVL.

The rearrangement links TRBV27 to TRBJ2-2, with a weak D call TRBD2 (5 bases). Per germline, CDR1 MNHEY and CDR2 SMNVEV (reference sequence). The CDR3 runs to 14 residues. V was shortened by 1 base and J by 5 bases, with 8 bases between the two germline ends. CDR3 nucleotides: TGTGCCAGCAGTTTATTCGAGCGGACCGGGGAGCTGTTTTTT. Translating gives CASSLFERTGELFF.

This clone has just one count. J is TRBJ2-6 and V is TRBV5-4, with a tentative D call TRBD1 (5 bases). Germline V CDR1 and CDR2: SGHNT, YYREEE (reference sequence). Trimming removed 1 base from V and 2 bases from J, with 7 bases in between. The CDR3 is made up of 15 amino acids. CDR3 loop: CASSLTGAGANVLTF. In nucleotides, the CDR3 is TGTGCCAGCAGCTTGACAGGCGCTGGGGCCAACGTCCTGACTTTC.

The rearrangement uses TRBV9 and TRBJ2-2; 9 nucleotides align to TRBD2. The ends lost 7 bases at V and 2 bases at J; junction bases unmatched: 12. The germline gives CDR1 SGDLS, CDR2 YYNGEE. This CDR3 has 17 amino acids. DNA for the CDR3: TGTGCCAGCCTACAGTCCCATAGCGGGAGTAACACCGGGGAGCTGTTTTTT. This encodes CASLQSHSGSNTGELFF.

V gene TRBV30 combines with J gene TRBJ2-1; D is ambiguous. The CDR3 has 10 residues. The germline V and J ends were trimmed by 5 bases and 5 bases, with 4 bases remaining between them. CDR1 is GTSNPN, CDR2 SVGIG, per germline (reference sequence). The CDR3, as DNA: TGTGCCTGGGGCGACAATGAGCAGTTCTTC. Protein: CAWGDNEQFF.

The J gene is TRBJ2-3, the V gene TRBV15; 9 bases map to TRBD2. This CDR3 contains 16 residues. Losses at the gene ends were 0 bases for V and 3 bases for J; bases not matched to a gene: 4. Germline CDR1 is LNHNV and CDR2 is YYDKDF (reference sequence). The CDR3 region has the DNA TGTGCCACCAGCAGAGATCCGGCGGGAGGGACAGATACGCAGTATTTT. Its translation: CATSRDPAGGTDTQYF.

The gene calls are TRBV7-2 and TRBJ1-4, with D hard to call. Trimming took off 6 bases at V and 0 bases at J, with 11 bases between the two ends. This CDR3 has 15 residues. The V gene's germline CDR1 is SGHTA and CDR2 FQGNSA. The DNA for the CDR3 is TGTGCCAGCAGTTTGATGAGTACAACTAATGAAAAACTGTTTTTT. Protein: CASSLMSTTNEKLFF.

This sequence joins TRBV4-1 and TRBJ2-3; possibly TRBD1 or TRBD2 for D (5 bases each). The CDR3 has 17 residues. The germline gives CDR1 MGHRA, CDR2 YSYEKL. V lost 6 bases, J lost 0 bases, and 19 bases lay in between. The CDR3 spells CASSLVRGRTSTDTQYF. In DNA form, the CDR3 reads TGCGCCAGCAGTCTAGTCCGGGGCCGAACTAGCACAGATACGCAGTATTTT.

The gene calls are TRBV6-5 and TRBJ1-1, with 7 bases matching TRBD1. The germline V gene encodes CDR1 MNHEY and CDR2 SVGAGI. CDR3 length equals 14 residues. Unmatched junction bases numbered 6, after V lost 4 bases and J lost 4 bases. The CDR3 loop reads CASSSTGLATEAFF. The CDR3 DNA follows: TGTGCCAGCAGTTCGACAGGGCTGGCCACTGAAGCTTTCTTT.

The genes are TRBV5-4 and TRBJ2-3; 8 bases fit TRBD1. Germline V gene sequence: CDR1 SGHNT, CDR2 YYREEE (reference sequence). V was pared by 4 bases and J by 6 bases, with 13 bases of the junction left unmatched. The CDR3 is made up of 16 amino acids. The CDR3 DNA follows: TGTGCCAGCAGCAGTTGGTTGGCAGGGGGCCAGGATACGCAGTATTTT. Translated, it gives CASSSWLAGGQDTQYF.

This sequence joins TRBV28 and TRBJ2-1; D ambiguous. Per the germline V gene, CDR1 is MDHEN and CDR2 is SYDVKM. The CDR3 consists of 15 residues. Between the trimmed V and J ends, which lost 4 bases and 2 bases, there was a span of 12 bases. CDR3: CASSSLRWTYNEQFF. The CDR3 bases are TGTGCCAGCAGTTCCCTCCGTTGGACCTACAATGAGCAGTTCTTC.

This sequence joins TRBV4-1 and TRBJ2-3; 9 bases are shared with TRBD1. The CDR3 length is 15 residues. CDR1 is MGHRA and CDR2 is YSYEKL in the germline V gene. With 4 bases clipped from V and 6 bases from J, the junction kept 8 bases outside the gene matches. The CDR3 DNA reads TGCGCCAGCAGCCGAGGGGACAGGGTTGGGGATACGCAGTATTTT. Translation gives CASSRGDRVGDTQYF.

The rearrangement joins TRBV4-1 to TRBJ2-7; D is possibly TRBD1 (6 bases). In germline, CDR1 is MGHRA, CDR2 YSYEKL. V dropped 3 bases and J dropped 3 bases, with 9 bases sitting between them. This CDR3 is 13 amino acids long. The CDR3 sequence is CASSQADSYEQYF. For the CDR3, the DNA is TGCGCCAGCAGCCAGGCGGACAGCTACGAGCAGTACTTC.

The chain is built from TRBV5-5 and TRBJ2-2, with 7 bases that match TRBD1. V gave up 0 bases and J gave up 6 bases; unmatched junction bases: 5. CDR3 length: 15 residues. Looked up from germline, CDR1 is SGHKS and CDR2 is YYEKEE (reference sequence). The CDR3 DNA follows: TGTGCCAGCAGCTTGGCAGGGGGTTACGCCGGGGAGCTGTTTTTT. It is translated as CASSLAGGYAGELFF.

The chain couples TRBV7-9 to TRBJ1-1; 8 nucleotides match TRBD1. Germline V lookup: CDR1 SEHNR, CDR2 FQNEAQ (reference sequence). The CDR3 runs to 15 residues. V shed 1 base, J shed 9 bases, and the junction held 10 bases outside the gene matches. The CDR3 is CASSLDRDRYHKAFF. CDR3 in DNA: TGTGCCAGCAGCTTAGACCGGGACAGGTATCACAAAGCTTTCTTT.

This clone was seen only a few times. The chain links TRBV5-1 to TRBJ2-7; no definite D call. CDR3 length equals 13 residues. Germline V CDR1 and CDR2: SGHRS, YFSETQ. V was trimmed by 0 bases and J by 5 bases, leaving 9 bases between them. CDR3 region: CASSLAARNEQYF. In nucleotides, the CDR3 is TGCGCCAGCAGCTTGGCTGCACGGAACGAGCAGTACTTC.

J is TRBJ2-7 and V is TRBV30; the D call may be TRBD1 or TRBD2 (5 bases each). V lost 1 base to trimming and J lost 5 bases, with 12 bases between them. CDR3 size: 13 residues. Germline V gives CDR1 GTSNPN, CDR2 SVGIG (reference sequence). The chain's CDR3 is CAWSGGPTDEQYF. The CDR3 nucleotides are TGTGCCTGGAGTGGGGGACCTACCGACGAGCAGTACTTC.

The chain joins TRBV28 to TRBJ2-7; 7 bases agree with TRBD1. In germline, CDR1 is MDHEN, CDR2 SYDVKM. CDR3 length: 15 residues. Losses at the gene ends were 5 bases for V and 0 bases for J; bases not matched to a gene: 7. The CDR3 protein is CASSPRDRPSYEQYF. CDR3 DNA: TGTGCCAGCAGTCCTCGGGACAGACCCTCCTACGAGCAGTACTTC.

This clone was seen more than once but under ten times. J is TRBJ2-5 and V is TRBV19; tentatively, D is TRBD1 (5 bases). Germline CDR1 and CDR2: LNHDA and SQIVND (reference sequence). The CDR3 is 12 residues long. V lost 6 bases, J lost 5 bases, and 10 bases lay in between. The CDR3 nucleotides are TGTGCCAGTAGCCCCCCAGGGGAGACCCAGTACTTC. It is translated as CASSPPGETQYF. The full variable domain, completed using reference TRBV19 and TRBJ2-5, is DGGITQSPKYLFRKEGQNVTLSCEQNLNHDAMYWYRQDPGQGLRLIYYSQIVNDFQKGDIAEGYSVSREKKESFPLTVTSAQKNPTAFYLCASSPPGETQYFGPGTRLLVL.

The rearrangement joins TRBV5-1 to TRBJ2-2; 8 positions match TRBD1. Per germline, CDR1 SGHRS and CDR2 YFSETQ. The CDR3 length is 16 residues. With V trimmed by 4 bases and J by 4 bases, 9 bases remained unmatched. CDR3 nucleotides: TGCGCCAGCAGCCTAGACCGGGACAGGAGCACCGGGGAGCTGTTTTTT. Its translation is CASSLDRDRSTGELFF.

This clone has only a few counts. The chain is built from TRBV28 and TRBJ2-3; 10 positions agree with TRBD2. Germline V gene data show CDR1 as MDHEN and CDR2 as SYDVKM. V dropped 5 bases and J dropped 5; count of bases not matched to a gene: 7. The CDR3 extends over 15 amino acids. The CDR3 DNA follows: TGTGCCAGCAGTCCCCCTAGCGGGAGTCTAGATACGCAGTATTTT. This sequence encodes CASSPPSGSLDTQYF.

The rearrangement uses TRBV19 and TRBJ1-4, with D possibly matching TRBD1 (6 bases). This CDR3 comprises 17 residues. V was trimmed by 4 bases and J by 7 bases, leaving 22 bases between them. CDR1 and CDR2 from the germline V gene are LNHDA and SQIVND (reference sequence). CDR3 protein: CASSNSQGIGWSEKLFF. In DNA form, the CDR3 reads TGTGCCAGTAGTAATAGTCAGGGGATCGGTTGGAGTGAAAAACTGTTTTTT. Combining the CDR3 with reference TRBV19 and TRBJ1-4 gives the whole variable domain DGGITQSPKYLFRKEGQNVTLSCEQNLNHDAMYWYRQDPGQGLRLIYYSQIVNDFQKGDIAEGYSVSREKKESFPLTVTSAQKNPTAFYLCASSNSQGIGWSEKLFFGSGTQLSVL.

The chain recombines TRBV4-1 with TRBJ2-1; D not resolved. The CDR3 extends over 18 amino acids. Per the germline V gene, CDR1 is MGHRA and CDR2 is YSYEKL. V was cut by 0 bases and J by 3 bases, with 18 bases left in between. The CDR3 sequence is CASSQEYTSSQFYNEQFF. In DNA form, the CDR3 reads TGCGCCAGCAGCCAAGAATATACCTCGTCGCAATTCTACAATGAGCAGTTCTTC.

The rearrangement joins TRBV4-3 to TRBJ1-2; D might be TRBD1 (5 bases). The V and J ends lost 1 base and 7 bases respectively, with 16 bases between them. This CDR3 is built from 15 residues. Germline CDR1 is LGHNA and CDR2 is YSLEER. The CDR3 DNA reads as TGCGCCAGCAGCCAAGTCCAGCAGGGCTGGGGTGGCTACACCTTC. Protein product: CASSQVQQGWGGYTF.

The genes are TRBV6-5 and TRBJ1-2; D is unresolved. The CDR3 covers 12 residues. The V end lost 6 bases, the J end lost 2 bases, and 7 bases lay between the germline ends. Germline V CDR1 and CDR2: MNHEY, SVGAGI. The CDR3: CASSHGNYGYTF. In DNA form, the CDR3 reads TGTGCCAGCAGCCACGGGAACTATGGCTACACCTTC.